The clone carrying this TCR beta chain was found many times. The antigen remains undetermined. This sample stems from a study of identical twins. From the 5' RACE reads, TCRdb called clonotypes with MiXCR, one entry per CDR3 protein. The sample lists about 150,000 distinct CDR3 sequences; around 3.6% were seen once. Trimming shortened V by 7 bases and J by 4 bases, and 20 bases separated the two germline ends. The CDR3 covers 15 residues. The germline gives CDR1 SGHRS, CDR2 YFSETQ. Whole-study results and caveats: Invariant MAIT and iNKT cells are populations that could partly confound zero-insertion analyses.

Sequenced: memory T cells sorted from blood. The source of this sequence is a man aged 18 to 35 in good health. The chain couples TRBV5-1 to TRBJ2-5; D is perhaps TRBD1 (6 bases). CDR3 in DNA: TGCGCCAGCGCTAAGACATACAGGGTAGGAGAGACCCAGTACTTC. Residues: CASAKTYRVGETQYF.